What follows describes a single TCR beta chain. The data belong to a study of T cells after somatic rescue of genetic block. Libraries were prepared by immunoSEQ multiplex PCR; TCRdb keeps only in-frame clonotypes and omits some of them. This table holds more than 9,500 clones, less than 80% found once. This CDR3 has 16 amino acids. V lost 5 bases and J lost 2, with 15 bases in between. Germline V gives CDR1 MGHRA, CDR2 YSYEKL. The clonotype was recovered from a boy aged 10-17 years. The source material was peripheral blood mononuclear cells (PBMCs). This sequence joins TRBV4-1 and TRBJ2-2; D remains ambiguous. CDR3 nucleotide sequence: TGCGCCAGCAGCGGAGAGTGGGCAATCAACACCGGGGAGCTGTTTTTT. Translation: CASSGEWAINTGELFF.